This T cell receptor (beta chain) was sequenced in a study of blood T cell repertoires in COVID-19. In the authors' workflow: Scientists estimated how many nucleated cells there were by amplifying reference gene primers. The method was immunoSEQ multiplex PCR; TCRdb's version includes in-frame clones alone and lacks a portion of them. V and J calls and clone size are copied from that table; D and trimming were computed from the DNA. The repertoire holds tens of thousands of clones, roughly 85% seen once, with around 4.5% in the top ten. The CDR3 contains 15 residues. The receptor's source is a human donor in a cohort sampled during active COVID-19. The chain joins TRBV21-1 to TRBJ2-1; the tabulated D call, TRBD1, remains unverified against the DNA. TRBV21-1 is a documented pseudogene. Sample: peripheral blood. The CDR3 DNA is TGTGCCAGCAGCAATAGGGACAGGGATTTAGGTGAGCAGTTCTTC. Translating it yields CASSNRDRDLGEQFF.